This T cell receptor (beta chain) emerged from a study of blood T cell repertoires in COVID-19. Study-wide context: COVID-19 samples from acute and convalescent phases originated in the United States, Italy and Spain.

The CDR3 covers 15 residues. The J segment lost 5 bases and the V segment lost 1 base, leaving 4 bases of the junction unmatched. CDR1 MNHEY and CDR2 SMNVEV come from the germline V gene (reference sequence). Repertoires were generated with immunoSEQ multiplex PCR, while TCRdb's copy carries only in-frame clones and drops some. Among 200,000 to 250,000 clones listed, roughly four fifths were seen once. The receptor's source is a woman aged 35 to 49 with acute or convalescent COVID-19. J is TRBJ2-7 and V is TRBV27; 11 bases are a match to TRBD1. The sequenced sample consisted of peripheral blood. The CDR3 DNA follows: TGTGCCAGCAGTTTATGGACAGGGGGCCAGGACGAGCAGTACTTC. The encoded protein is CASSLWTGGQDEQYF.